These 26 T cell receptor beta chains came from one sample sequenced in a study of response to subunit inactivated influenza vaccine. TCRdb called the RT-PCR reads again in MiXCR, with one record for every CDR3 protein. The sample contains about half a million distinct CDR3 sequences, about 25% of which appear only once. The material sequenced was CD4+ T cells sorted from PBMCs, taken 5 days after vaccination. The receptors were sampled from a middle-aged man who received an inactivated influenza vaccine.

This clonotype showed up just a few times. The chain carries TRBV11-2 and TRBJ2-3; TRBD2 agrees at 14 bases. The V and J ends lost 5 bases and 2 bases, in that order; junction bases with no gene match: 9. The germline gives CDR1 SGHAT, CDR2 FQNNGV. The CDR3 is 18 residues long. The CDR3 DNA is TGTGCCAGCAGCAAACAACTGACTAGCGGGGGGGCCACAGATACGCAGTATTTT. This gives the protein CASSKQLTSGGATDTQYF.

The chain has TRBV20-1 and TRBJ2-7, with TRBD2 matching 13 bases. The CDR3 length is 14 residues. Germline V CDR1 and CDR2: DFQATT, SNEGSKA (reference sequence). V was pared by 0 bases and J by 5 bases, with 1 base of the junction left unmatched. The CDR3 bases are TGCAGTGCTAGAGACACTAGCGGGAGGGACGAGCAGTACTTC. Residues: CSARDTSGRDEQYF.

This chain connects TRBV3-1 to TRBJ1-1; no reliable D call. V was pared by 4 bases and J by 4 bases, with 7 bases between. Germline CDR1 LGHDT, CDR2 YNNKEL (reference sequence). This CDR3 has 12 amino acids. The CDR3 region has the DNA TGTGCCAGCAGCCGCCAAGCCACTGAAGCTTTCTTT. Translated: CASSRQATEAFF.

The genes are TRBV7-2 and TRBJ2-7; D unresolved. The CDR3 is made up of 14 amino acids. Trimming took 5 bases from V and 2 from J, leaving 13 bases between them. CDR1 and CDR2 (germline): SGHTA, FQGNSA. The CDR3 spells CASSQRHGAYEQYF. The CDR3 DNA sequence: TGTGCCAGCAGCCAACGACATGGGGCCTACGAGCAGTACTTC. Full variable domain (remainder filled in from reference TRBV7-2 and TRBJ2-7): GAGVSQSPSNKVTEKGKDVELRCDPISGHTALYWYRQSLGQGLEFLIYFQGNSAPDKSGLPSDRFSAERTGGSVSTLTIQRTQQEDSAVYLCASSQRHGAYEQYFGPGTRLTVT.

This clonotype was counted only a few times. V usage is TRBV12-3 or TRBV12-4 and J usage is TRBJ1-6, with D possibly TRBD1 on 5 matching bases. The CDR3 runs 16 residues. Trimming removed 3 bases from V and 9 bases from J, with 18 bases in between. The CDR3 loop is CASSFRRTSGGSPLHF. The CDR3 coding sequence is TGTGCCAGCAGTTTTAGGAGGACATCTGGGGGTTCACCCCTCCACTTT.

The chain links TRBV20-1 to TRBJ2-1, with D maybe TRBD2 (5 bases). Germline V gives CDR1 DFQATT, CDR2 SNEGSKA (reference sequence). This CDR3 has 11 residues. Trimming removed 7 bases from V and 10 bases from J, with 14 bases in between. CDR3 coding DNA: TGCAGTGGGACGGCGGGCTACGAGCAGTTCTTC. It encodes CSGTAGYEQFF.

V usage is TRBV12-3 or TRBV12-4 and J usage is TRBJ2-7; 8 bases line up with TRBD1. The V segment lost 6 bases and the J segment 5 bases; nucleotides outside the gene matches: 18. The CDR3 is 17 residues long. CDR3 region: CASSLIGTGRGRNEQYF. In DNA, the CDR3 is TGTGCCAGCAGCCTCATCGGGACAGGCCGGGGTCGTAACGAGCAGTACTTC.

V is TRBV28 and J is TRBJ2-3; D perhaps matches TRBD1 (6 bases). Germline CDR1 MDHEN, CDR2 SYDVKM. Trimming removed 6 bases from V and 2 bases from J, with 21 bases in between. The CDR3 contains 17 residues. CDR3 protein: CASRPPTGTSTTDTQYF. CDR3 DNA sequence: TGTGCCAGCAGGCCACCCACCGGGACATCAACCACAGATACGCAGTATTTT.

The chain recombines TRBV21-1 with TRBJ2-7; TRBD1 was called by the table and not checked on the DNA. TRBV21-1 constitutes a pseudogene. The CDR3 is 17 residues long. This CDR3 reads CASSSKGSGTGHCEQYF. In DNA, the CDR3 is TGTGCCAGCAGCTCCAAAGGGAGCGGGACAGGGCATTGCGAGCAGTACTTC.

The chain carries TRBV5-1 and TRBJ2-5, with 9 bases that match TRBD2. The J segment lost 3 bases and the V segment lost 4 bases, leaving 4 bases of the junction unmatched. CDR1 and CDR2 from the germline V gene are SGHRS and YFSETQ. This CDR3 has 14 amino acids. The CDR3 region has the DNA TGCGCCAGCAGCACCGGGACTAGCAAAGAGACCCAGTACTTC. Residues: CASSTGTSKETQYF.

This chain links TRBV4-1 with TRBJ1-1; TRBD1 is a possible D gene (6 bases). The V gene lost 0 bases and the J gene lost 3 bases, with 11 bases spanning the gap. CDR1 and CDR2 from the germline V gene are MGHRA and YSYEKL. The CDR3 length is 15 residues. CDR3 loop: CASSQDTGSDTEAFF. In nucleotides, the CDR3 is TGCGCCAGCAGCCAAGACACAGGGTCGGACACTGAAGCTTTCTTT.

The chain combines TRBV5-4 with TRBJ2-5; TRBD1 matches 8 bases. Trimming at V came to 0 bases and at J to 7 bases, leaving 11 bases not matched to a gene. The V gene's germline CDR1 is SGHNT and CDR2 YYREEE (reference sequence). The CDR3 has 16 amino acids. The CDR3, as DNA: TGTGCCAGCAGCTTGGCTGGGACAGGCGACTTTGTGACCCAGTACTTC. Its protein product is CASSLAGTGDFVTQYF.

The chain is built from TRBV20-1 and TRBJ2-3; 10 bases agree with TRBD2. The CDR3 loop spans 16 amino acids. CDR1 is DFQATT and CDR2 is SNEGSKA in the germline V gene (reference sequence). Trimming at V came to 3 bases and at J to 0 bases, leaving 6 bases not matched to a gene. The CDR3 region is CSASPAGGPSTDTQYF. CDR3 nucleotide sequence: TGCAGTGCTAGCCCAGCGGGAGGGCCTAGCACAGATACGCAGTATTTT.

The chain is built from TRBV20-1 and TRBJ2-3; TRBD2 is a possible D gene (6 bases). CDR1 and CDR2 from the germline V gene are DFQATT and SNEGSKA (reference sequence). This CDR3 is 16 amino acids long. The V end lost 3 bases, the J end lost 2 bases, and 18 bases lay between the germline ends. The CDR3 loop is CSASRPLRDVTDTQYF. The CDR3 DNA is TGCAGTGCTAGTCGACCTCTGCGGGATGTCACAGATACGCAGTATTTT.

This clonotype was seen a handful of times. The chain links TRBV20-1 to TRBJ2-5, with D possibly matching TRBD2 (5 bases). The CDR3 contains 13 residues. Trimming left V 6 bases short and J 4 bases short, with 15 bases between. CDR1 is DFQATT and CDR2 is SNEGSKA in the germline V gene (reference sequence). The CDR3 DNA reads as TGCAGTGCGAGTGGACTTGTAGGAGAGACCCAGTACTTC. It translates to CSASGLVGETQYF.

The chain carries TRBV20-1 and TRBJ1-1; a weak D match, TRBD1 (6 bases). The CDR3 sequence is 14 residues long. Germline V CDR1 and CDR2: DFQATT, SNEGSKA (reference sequence). Deletions cut 6 bases from V and 5 bases from J, with 19 bases between. This CDR3 is CSAPRRKGGTEAFF. As DNA, the CDR3 is TGCAGTGCGCCCCGCCGGAAGGGGGGAACTGAAGCTTTCTTT.

In this sample, this clonotype turned up a few times. The chain joins TRBV29-1 to TRBJ2-3; perhaps TRBD1 as D (5 bases). The CDR3 contains 13 residues. V was cut by 7 bases and J by 0 bases, with 11 bases left in between. From germline, CDR1 is SQVTM and CDR2 ANQGSEA. The CDR3 here is CSGGRQSTDTQYF. CDR3 DNA sequence: TGCAGCGGAGGTAGACAGAGCACAGATACGCAGTATTTT.

The chain links TRBV28 to TRBJ2-2; 9 nucleotides agree with TRBD2. The ends lost 6 bases at V and 7 bases at J; junction bases unmatched: 9. Germline values: CDR1 MDHEN, CDR2 SYDVKM. The CDR3 has 15 residues. In DNA, the CDR3 is TGTGCCAGCAGGGTTAGCGGGAGTATTAACGGGGAGCTGTTTTTT. Amino acid sequence: CASRVSGSINGELFF. Full variable domain (outside the CDR3, taken from reference TRBV28 and TRBJ2-2): DVKVTQSSRYLVKRTGEKVFLECVQDMDHENMFWYRQDPGLGLRLIYFSYDVKMKEKGDIPEGYSVSREKKERFSLILESASTNQTSMYLCASRVSGSINGELFFGEGSRLTVL.

The chain has TRBV9 and TRBJ2-4; 9 bases line up with TRBD2. The V segment lost 3 bases and the J segment 8 bases; nucleotides outside the gene matches: 12. The CDR3 length is 16 residues. Germline V gene data show CDR1 as SGDLS and CDR2 as YYNGEE. In DNA form, the CDR3 reads TGTGCCAGCAGCGGACGAGCGGGGGGCGCACGTGACATTCAGTACTTC. It yields the protein CASSGRAGGARDIQYF.

The genes are TRBV7-2 and TRBJ2-1, with 7 bases that match TRBD2. CDR3 length: 16 residues. V lost 8 bases, J lost 3 bases, and 13 bases stayed unmatched. The V gene's germline CDR1 is SGHTA and CDR2 FQGNSA. CDR3 in amino acids: CASGTGGAASYNEQFF. The CDR3 DNA reads TGTGCCAGCGGTACGGGGGGAGCGGCGAGCTACAATGAGCAGTTCTTC.

The chain carries TRBV19 and TRBJ1-2, with 8 bases lining up with TRBD1. The CDR3 covers 14 residues. From germline, CDR1 is LNHDA and CDR2 SQIVND (reference sequence). With V trimmed by 5 bases and J by 4 bases, 6 bases remained unmatched. In DNA form, the CDR3 reads TGTGCCAGTAGTGTCGGACAGGGAACCTATGGCTACACCTTC. Protein: CASSVGQGTYGYTF.

This clonotype was counted a single time. The J gene is TRBJ2-7, the V gene TRBV11-2, with D unclear. CDR1 and CDR2 from the germline V gene are SGHAT and FQNNGV. CDR3 length equals 15 residues. V lost 5 bases and J 2 bases, leaving 16 bases between the germline ends. CDR3 sequence reads: CASSMLRSAPYEQYF. CDR3 DNA sequence: TGTGCCAGCAGCATGCTTAGATCGGCGCCCTACGAGCAGTACTTC. Together with reference TRBV11-2 and TRBJ2-7, the CDR3 gives the full variable domain: EAGVAQSPRYKIIEKRQSVAFWCNPISGHATLYWYQQILGQGPKLLIQFQNNGVVDDSQLPKDRFSAERLKGVDSTLKIQPAKLEDSAVYLCASSMLRSAPYEQYFGPGTRLTVT.

In the case of this clonotype: A much larger clone is a single base away; this may be a read error. This sequence joins TRBV11-2 and TRBJ2-1; D call uncertain. Between the trimmed V and J ends, which lost 9 bases and 8 bases, there was a span of 14 bases. The CDR3 is 12 amino acids. CDR1 is SGHAT and CDR2 is FQNNGV in the germline V gene. In DNA, the CDR3 is TGTGCCAGGAGCCCCCATAGGGATGAGCAGTTCTTC. This codes for CARSPHRDEQFF.

V and J are TRBV4-1 and TRBJ2-7; D possibly corresponds to TRBD1 (6 bases). Trimming took 5 bases from V and 0 from J, leaving 11 bases between them. Per germline, CDR1 MGHRA and CDR2 YSYEKL. The CDR3 has 14 amino acids. The CDR3 DNA reads TGCGCCAGCAGCAGGGACACCATCTCCTACGAGCAGTACTTC. Its protein is CASSRDTISYEQYF.

This clonotype was counted only a few times. The chain employs TRBV25-1 and TRBJ2-1; 9 nucleotides agree with TRBD2. This CDR3 contains 15 residues. CDR1 and CDR2 from the germline V gene are MGHDK and SYGVNS. V shed 3 bases and J 5 bases; nucleotides not matched to a gene: 5. CDR3 residues: CASSDSGSTDNEQFF. DNA for the CDR3: TGTGCCAGCAGTGATAGCGGGAGCACTGACAATGAGCAGTTCTTC.

V is TRBV20-1 and J is TRBJ1-6; D uncertain. The CDR3 sequence is 14 residues long. Trimming left V 3 bases short and J 6 bases short, with 12 bases between. Germline CDR1 DFQATT, CDR2 SNEGSKA (reference sequence). Here the CDR3 reads CSASGGPTNSPLHF. CDR3 nucleotides: TGCAGTGCTAGTGGAGGACCAACTAATTCACCCCTCCACTTT.